Listed below are T cell receptor beta chains from one sample, sequenced in a study of cytomegalovirus exposure and HLA in healthy donors. The assay was immunoSEQ multiplex PCR, and TCRdb's table has in-frame clones only and misses some. The sample contains 150,000 to 200,000 clones, around 80% of which appear only once. Sequencing used PBMCs. The receptor set was obtained from a woman in her late teens or twenties in good health and CMV-seropositive. CDR3s include the opening cysteine and the closing phenylalanine or tryptophan. The D gene is left open where the match is weak. Size tells how often a clone was seen (once, few, many) or the class of an expanded clone, and some rows leave it out.

len	abundance	v_gene	j_gene	d_gene	CDR3nt	CDR3aa
13	NA	TRBV7-6	TRBJ1-5	NA	TGTGCCAGCAGCGTACGGACAGCCCAGCCCCAGCATTTT	CASSVRTAQPQHF
15	NA	TRBV7-9	TRBJ1-2	NA	TGTGCCAGCAGCCCGTTGGAGGGGCCTGATGTTGGCTACACCTTC	CASSPLEGPDVGYTF
15	NA	TRBV11-2	TRBJ2-1	TRBD2	TGTGCCAGCAGCTTCGGGGGGGCTAGCGCTAATGAGCAGTTCTTC	CASSFGGASANEQFF
17	once	TRBV5-1	TRBJ1-6	TRBD1	TGCGCCAGCAGCCAACTTCGACAGGGGGCGATTAATTCACCCCTCCACTTT	CASSQLRQGAINSPLHF
16	NA	TRBV7-2	TRBJ1-2	TRBD1	TGTGCCAGCAGTCACCCTCGACAGGGGGGTAACTATGGCTACACCTTC	CASSHPRQGGNYGYTF
15	NA	TRBV19	TRBJ1-1	TRBD1	TGTGCCAGCCGAAACCGACAGGGTATGAACACTGAAGCTTTCTTT	CASRNRQGMNTEAFF
14	NA	TRBV6-6	TRBJ1-5	NA	TGTGCCAGCAGTCCGGGCGGGGTCAATCAGCCCCAGCATTTT	CASSPGGVNQPQHF
14	NA	TRBV7-2	TRBJ2-5	TRBD2	TGTGCCAGCAGCTTAGCGGGGGGGGGTGAGACCCAGTACTTC	CASSLAGGGETQYF
11	NA	TRBV7-9	TRBJ2-2	NA	TGTGCCAGCACCCTCACCGGGGAGCTGTTTTTT	CASTLTGELFF
14	NA	TRBV2	TRBJ2-5	NA	TGTGCCAGCACCCGGGACACCGCAGTGGAGACCCAGTACTTC	CASTRDTAVETQYF
14	NA	TRBV7-3	TRBJ2-5	TRBD2	TGTGCCAGCAGCTTAAATCCGGGAGGGGAGACCCAGTACTTC	CASSLNPGGETQYF
13	few	TRBV10-3	TRBJ1-3	TRBD1	TGTGCCATCAGTTGGACAGGAGGAAACACCATATATTTT	CAISWTGGNTIYF
15	once	TRBV12-1	TRBJ2-7	NA	TGTGCCAGCAGCTCCTCCGGGACAGGGGGCTCCGAGCAGTACTTC	CASSSSGTGGSEQYF
15	NA	TRBV11-2	TRBJ2-3	TRBD2	TGTGCCAGCAGCTCCCTAGCGGGGGGACTAGATACGCAGTATTTT	CASSSLAGGLDTQYF
14	NA	TRBV6-6	TRBJ1-6	TRBD1	TGTGCCAGCAGTTACGACAGGGGGATGACACCCCTCCACTTT	CASSYDRGMTPLHF
13	NA	TRBV9	TRBJ2-3	NA	TGTGCCAGCAGGGGGACTGGCACAGATACGCAGTATTTT	CASRGTGTDTQYF
15	NA	TRBV11-3	TRBJ2-1	TRBD1	TGTGCCAGCAAAAAAGGGACAGGGGTTATCAATGAGCAGTTCTTC	CASKKGTGVINEQFF
15	NA	TRBV4-1	TRBJ1-6	NA	TGCGCCAGCAGCCAAGACGGGGGTATGGTTTCACCCCTCCACTTT	CASSQDGGMVSPLHF
12	NA	TRBV30	TRBJ1-2	NA	TGTGCCTGGGGGGACATCGGCTATGGCTACACCTTC	CAWGDIGYGYTF
15	NA	TRBV11-3	TRBJ2-5	TRBD1	TGTGCCAGCAGCTTAGGGGACAGGGGAGAGGAGACCCAGTACTTC	CASSLGDRGEETQYF
12	once	TRBV5-1	TRBJ2-2	NA	TGCGCCAGCATGACGGGTACCGGGGAGCTGTTTTTT	CASMTGTGELFF
15	NA	TRBV10-3	TRBJ1-5	TRBD1	TGTGCCATCAGTGCCGGGACAGCTAGTCATCAGCCCCAGCATTTT	CAISAGTASHQPQHF
15	NA	TRBV10-3	TRBJ2-2	TRBD2	TGTGCCATCAGTGAGAGCGGGGGGGCCCCCGGGGAGCTGTTTTTT	CAISESGGAPGELFF
13	few	TRBV2	TRBJ1-2	NA	TGTGCCAGCAGTCAGGGACTTTACTCTGGCTACACCTTC	CASSQGLYSGYTF
14	NA	TRBV6-5	TRBJ2-7	TRBD1	TGTGCCAGCATGATCCGGACAGGGGCCCCCGAGCAGTACTTC	CASMIRTGAPEQYF
14	NA	TRBV28	TRBJ1-5	NA	TGTGCCAGCAGTTTAAGGACTTCTAGGCAGCCCCAGCATTTT	CASSLRTSRQPQHF
16	NA	TRBV7-9	TRBJ2-5	NA	TGTGCCAGCAGCCTCGGATCAGGCCCTTATCAAGAGACCCAGTACTTC	CASSLGSGPYQETQYF
16	once	TRBV7-2	TRBJ2-1	NA	TGTGCCAGCAGCTTATTTACGGGGAGGATAGACAATGAGCAGTTCTTC	CASSLFTGRIDNEQFF
13	once	TRBV6-6	TRBJ1-1	NA	TGTGCCAGCAGAATACAGGGGAACACTGAAGCTTTCTTT	CASRIQGNTEAFF
13	NA	TRBV19	TRBJ2-1	NA	TGTGCCACAGGGATACCGCCCTACAATGAGCAGTTCTTC	CATGIPPYNEQFF
18	NA	TRBV7-6	TRBJ2-2	TRBD1	TGTGCCAGCAGCTTTAGTTTCAAGGACAGGAAAAACACCGGGGAGCTGTTTTTT	CASSFSFKDRKNTGELFF
12	NA	TRBV29-1	TRBJ2-5	TRBD2	TGCAGCGTGGGGGGGGGAAGGGAGACCCAGTACTTC	CSVGGGRETQYF
13	NA	TRBV7-2	TRBJ2-1	NA	TGTGCCAGCAGCTTAGAGCCGGACAATGAGCAGTTCTTC	CASSLEPDNEQFF
16	few	TRBV28	TRBJ2-3	TRBD2	TGTGCCAGCAGTTCGCGGTGGACTAGTGAGGGAGATACGCAGTATTTT	CASSSRWTSEGDTQYF
14	NA	TRBV7-9	TRBJ1-2	NA	TGTGCCAGCAGTATACAGGGTGATGCCTATGGCTACACCTTC	CASSIQGDAYGYTF
17	few	TRBV19	TRBJ1-4	TRBD1	TGTGCCAGTAGTAGGGGGGACAGGGTCGGATCTAATGAAAAACTGTTTTTT	CASSRGDRVGSNEKLFF
12	NA	TRBV9	TRBJ2-2	NA	TGTGCCAGCAGCGTAGGGCCCGGGGAGCTGTTTTTT	CASSVGPGELFF
16	NA	TRBV9	TRBJ2-2	TRBD2	TGTGCCAGCAGCGGGGGACTAGCGGGGAACACCGGGGAGCTGTTTTTT	CASSGGLAGNTGELFF
14	many	TRBV7-9	TRBJ1-6	NA	TGTGCCAGCAGCTTAGGGGGGGGGAATTCACCCCTCCACTTT	CASSLGGGNSPLHF
12	few	TRBV30	TRBJ1-1	NA	TGTGCCTGGAGTGGGGGTGGGGGCCGTGCTTTCTTT	CAWSGGGGRAFF
17	NA	TRBV7-2	TRBJ2-3	TRBD2	TGTGCCAGCAGCTTATATTTCGCTAGCGGGGACACAGATACGCAGTATTTT	CASSLYFASGDTDTQYF
15	NA	TRBV2	TRBJ2-5	NA	TGTGCCAGCGGGCTACGGGGCGGGGTTCAAGAGACCCAGTACTTC	CASGLRGGVQETQYF
11	NA	TRBV2	TRBJ1-2	NA	TGTGCCAGCAGTGAAGCGCGCGGCTACACCTTC	CASSEARGYTF
15	few	TRBV9	TRBJ2-2	TRBD2	TGTGCCAGCAGCGTAGTTAGCGGGGGTTCAGGGGAGCTGTTTTTT	CASSVVSGGSGELFF
13	NA	TRBV6-6	TRBJ1-2	NA	TGTGCCGAATCCCAAGACACGGTAAAGGGCTACACCTTC	CAESQDTVKGYTF
15	once	TRBV7-2	TRBJ2-2	NA	TGTGCCAGCAGCTTAGGAGCGGGTAACACCGGGGAGCTGTTTTTT	CASSLGAGNTGELFF
17	once	TRBV11-3	TRBJ2-3	NA	TGTGCCAGCAGCTTAGAAGCGGCGGGAACTAGCACAGATACGCAGTATTTT	CASSLEAAGTSTDTQYF
15	NA	TRBV18	TRBJ2-5	TRBD1	TGTGCCAGCTCAGGACAGGGAGTGGTCGGAGAGACCCAGTACTTC	CASSGQGVVGETQYF
15	NA	TRBV4-3	TRBJ2-2	NA	TGCGCCAGCAGCCAAGATACTAGCAGGACCGGGGAGCTGTTTTTT	CASSQDTSRTGELFF
15	NA	TRBV6-4	TRBJ2-1	NA	TGTGCCAGCAGTGACGGGGACACCTCCTACAATGAGCAGTTCTTC	CASSDGDTSYNEQFF
13	NA	TRBV7-8	TRBJ1-4	NA	TGTGCCAGCAGCTTGAGGATGAATGAAAAACTGTTTTTT	CASSLRMNEKLFF
15	once	TRBV7-3	TRBJ2-1	TRBD2	TGTGCCAGCAGCTTATTTGGGGGGGGATCGGATGAGCAGTTCTTC	CASSLFGGGSDEQFF